This record covers a single T cell receptor beta chain. Antigen unknown. This sample is part of a study of shared clonotypes between healthy human individuals. It was CD45RO-negative cells, positively selected for CCR7, that made up naive CD8 cells, with terminally differentiated effector memory CD45RA+ cells excluded. Generated by immunoSEQ multiplex PCR, the TCRdb table keeps only in-frame clones and is missing some. The table has about 2.1 million clones, just over 90% seen once. Overall study findings and caveats: Sharing of clonotypes among donors was expected to vary with sequencing depth.

The CDR3 consists of 15 residues. Germline V gene data show CDR1 as SGHVS and CDR2 as FQNEAQ. The V end lost 1 base, the J end lost 1 base, and 10 bases lay between the germline ends. The sequence derives from a man aged 18-30 years in good health. Some clones in this sample may be carry-over from other donors' samples. V is TRBV7-8 and J is TRBJ2-5; no definite D call. Sequencing input: naive CD8+ T cells from PBMCs. The CDR3, as DNA: TGTGCCAGCAGCTTAGTACGAGCCTCCCAAGAGACCCAGTACTTC. It is translated as CASSLVRASQETQYF.